The present T cell receptor (beta chain) was sequenced within a study of T cell responses to AZD1222 COVID-19 vaccine. Study outcomes and limitations: Mostly white British, mostly female donors; authors suggested clonal diversity may be underestimated. Reportedly, close to half of spike-specific TCRs are directed against unmutated variant regions. AZD1222 recipients seropositive at baseline numbered only six or seven.

The CDR3 has 17 amino acids. V gave up 0 bases and J gave up 3 bases, with 17 bases separating them. Looked up from germline, CDR1 is LGHDT and CDR2 is YNNKEL (reference sequence). Concerning this clone: Antigen specificity is unknown.

Libraries were prepared by immunoSEQ multiplex PCR; TCRdb keeps only in-frame clonotypes and omits some of them. The profile shows some 140,000 clones, more than 80% of them singletons. This chain connects TRBV3-1 (or the pseudogene TRBV3-2) to TRBJ1-2; D is unresolved. The TCR sequence derives from an adult in good health. Here the sequenced sample was peripheral blood, taken on day 0 of AZD1222 vaccination. CDR3 sequence (DNA): TGTGCCAGCAGCCAAGATTTACGGAACGCGTTAGACTATGGCTACACCTTC. It codes for CASSQDLRNALDYGYTF.